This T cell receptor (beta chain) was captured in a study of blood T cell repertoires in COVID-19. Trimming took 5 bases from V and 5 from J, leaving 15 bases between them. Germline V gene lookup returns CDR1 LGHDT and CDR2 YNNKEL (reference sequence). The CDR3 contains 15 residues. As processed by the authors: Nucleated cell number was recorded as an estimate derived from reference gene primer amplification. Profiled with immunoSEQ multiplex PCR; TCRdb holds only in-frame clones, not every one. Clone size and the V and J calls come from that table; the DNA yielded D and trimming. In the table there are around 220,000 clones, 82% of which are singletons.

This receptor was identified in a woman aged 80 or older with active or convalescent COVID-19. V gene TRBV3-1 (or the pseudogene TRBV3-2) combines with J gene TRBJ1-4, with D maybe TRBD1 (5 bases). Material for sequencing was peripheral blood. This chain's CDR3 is CASSYSGTANEKLFF. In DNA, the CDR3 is TGTGCCAGCAGCTACTCCGGGACTGCGAATGAAAAACTGTTTTTT.